The 20 T cell receptor beta chains below all came from one sample that was sequenced in a study of human T cells and chemical hapten exposure. Documented time point: patch test 1, 2 weeks after DPC sensitization. Treatment described: therapeutic diphenylcyclopropenone sensitization with weekly scalp DPC. Extraction of total RNA was performed on unfractionated whole blood. From the RACE reads, TCRdb called clonotypes with MiXCR, one entry per CDR3 protein. This sample has more than 35,000 distinct CDR3 sequences, with just under 6.5% found just once. The input for sequencing was whole blood, taken in connection with sensitization to the hapten diphenylcyclopropenone (DPC). These receptors were obtained from a woman aged 25 to 39 with alopecia areata. Some clones in this sample may be carry-over from other donors' samples.

This clonotype has at least ten counts. The genes are TRBV7-2 and TRBJ1-6; the match to TRBD1 covers 11 bases. The CDR3 totals 15 residues. From germline, CDR1 is SGHTA and CDR2 FQGNSA. The junction had 2 bases not matched to a gene; V was cut back by 5 bases and J by 5 bases. The CDR3 DNA reads as TGTGCCAGCAGCGGACAGGGGGCGGATAATTCACCCCTCCACTTT. Amino acids: CASSGQGADNSPLHF.

This clonotype was observed a few times. This chain links TRBV12-3 or TRBV12-4 with TRBJ1-4; D remains unclear. V was cut by 3 bases and J by 8 bases, with 10 bases left in between. This CDR3 has 13 amino acids. CDR3 in amino acids: CASSLGGREKLFF. The CDR3 DNA follows: TGTGCCAGCAGTTTGGGAGGGAGGGAAAAACTGTTTTTT.

This clonotype came up many times. The J gene is TRBJ1-2, the V gene TRBV28; D unclear. Trimming removed 6 bases at V and 7 bases at J, with 12 bases between. The germline gives CDR1 MDHEN, CDR2 SYDVKM. This CDR3 has 12 amino acids. The CDR3 here is CASRADGFGYTF. CDR3 sequence (DNA): TGTGCCAGCAGGGCGGACGGATTTGGCTACACCTTC.

The sample holds many counts of this clonotype. The CDR3 loop is CASSTGYSNQPQHF. The CDR3 DNA reads TGTGCCAGCAGTACAGGGTATAGCAATCAGCCCCAGCATTTT. V gene TRBV9 combines with J gene TRBJ1-5, with D tentatively TRBD1 (6 bases). CDR3 length equals 14 residues. V was cut by 5 bases and J by 0 bases, with 9 bases left in between. Germline lookup yields CDR1 SGDLS and CDR2 YYNGEE. The variable domain in full, with the rest retrieved from reference TRBV9 and TRBJ1-5, is DSGVTQTPKHLITATGQRVTLRCSPRSGDLSVYWYQQSLDQGLQFLIQYYNGEERAKGNILERFSAQQFPDLHSELNLSSLELGDSALYFCASSTGYSNQPQHFGDGTRLSIL.

This clonotype was counted ten times or more. J is TRBJ2-7 and V is TRBV27; D possibly corresponds to TRBD2 (5 bases). There are 14 residues in the CDR3. Per germline, CDR1 MNHEY and CDR2 SMNVEV (reference sequence). V gave up 0 bases and J gave up 5 bases, with 11 bases separating them. The CDR3 protein is CASSLSLFGDEQYF. The CDR3 DNA follows: TGTGCCAGCAGTTTATCCCTTTTCGGGGACGAGCAGTACTTC.

This clonotype was seen many times. The rearrangement links TRBV12-3 or TRBV12-4 to TRBJ1-2, with 9 nucleotides matching TRBD1. V lost 5 bases to trimming and J lost 4 bases; unmatched junction nucleotides: 5. The CDR3 loop spans 14 amino acids. CDR3 sequence reads: CASSPDRGVYGYTF. CDR3 DNA: TGTGCCAGCAGTCCGGACAGGGGAGTCTATGGCTACACCTTC.

This clonotype was recorded many times. V gene TRBV4-2 combines with J gene TRBJ2-3; 15 bases are shared with TRBD2. This CDR3 contains 17 residues. Germline lookup yields CDR1 LGHNA and CDR2 YNFKEQ. J was trimmed by 5 bases and V by 3 bases; bases with no gene match: 6. Here the CDR3 DNA reads TGTGCCAGCAGCCAGTCCGGGACTAGCGGGGGGTTAGATACGCAGTATTTT. Translation gives CASSQSGTSGGLDTQYF.

This clonotype was seen a few times. The chain couples TRBV6-2 or TRBV6-3 to TRBJ1-1; 7 positions match TRBD1. With V trimmed by 5 bases and J by 1 base, 4 bases remained unmatched. This CDR3 has 14 amino acids. Germline values: CDR1 MNHEY, CDR2 SVGEGT. The CDR3 DNA is TGTGCCAGCAGTAGAGGGGGCGCGAACACTGAAGCTTTCTTT. Its protein product is CASSRGGANTEAFF.

This clonotype has a count of ten or more. The V and J genes are TRBV7-6 and TRBJ2-7; D uncertain. Germline V gives CDR1 SGHVS, CDR2 FNYEAQ. The CDR3 extends over 13 amino acids. V was clipped by 1 base and J by 3 bases, with 7 bases between them. The CDR3 sequence is CASSLGNNYEQYF. In nucleotides, the CDR3 is TGTGCCAGCAGCTTAGGAAATAACTACGAGCAGTACTTC.

This clonotype was found many times. CDR3 region: CASSPDLAGGLREQFF. DNA of the CDR3: TGCGCCAGCAGCCCGGATCTAGCGGGGGGCCTTCGAGAGCAGTTCTTC. The chain combines TRBV5-1 with TRBJ2-1, with 11 bases identical to TRBD2. CDR3 length equals 16 residues. After removal of 4 bases from V and 10 bases from J, the junction contained 13 bases not matched to a gene. Germline V gene lookup returns CDR1 SGHRS and CDR2 YFSETQ.

J is TRBJ1-6 and V is TRBV20-1; D gene uncertain. Looked up from germline, CDR1 is DFQATT and CDR2 is SNEGSKA (reference sequence). The V end was cut by 2 bases, the J end by 13 bases, with 6 bases between. CDR3 length: 10 residues. The CDR3 DNA is TGCAGTGCTAGACCCTCCCCCCTCCACTTT. It specifies CSARPSPLHF.

This clonotype was recorded many times. The chain combines TRBV6-2 or TRBV6-3 with TRBJ2-7; possible D gene TRBD1, 6 bases. The V end lost 5 bases, the J end lost 5 bases, and 19 bases lay between the germline ends. The CDR3 is 15 amino acids. In germline, CDR1 is MNHEY, CDR2 SVGEGT. The CDR3 DNA is TGTGCCAGCAGTATGATACAGGGCCCCCTCGACGAGCAGTACTTC. Its protein is CASSMIQGPLDEQYF.

This clonotype was recorded a few times. The chain is built from TRBV6-1 and TRBJ1-5, with 7 positions matching TRBD1. There are 13 residues in the CDR3. Losses at the gene ends were 6 bases for V and 3 bases for J; bases not matched to a gene: 2. CDR1 is MNHNS, CDR2 SASEGT, per germline. CDR3: CASRGQINQPQHF. The CDR3 DNA reads as TGTGCCAGCAGGGGACAGATCAATCAGCCCCAGCATTTT.

This clonotype has only a few counts. V usage is TRBV4-2 and J usage is TRBJ2-3; 7 nucleotides agree with TRBD2. V gave up 1 base and J gave up 2 bases; unmatched junction bases: 9. This CDR3 comprises 17 residues. Germline loops: CDR1 LGHNA, CDR2 YNFKEQ. Written as DNA, the CDR3 is TGTGCCAGCAGCCAAGGCACGCGGGGGTATATCACAGATACGCAGTATTTT. Translated, it gives CASSQGTRGYITDTQYF.

This clonotype was seen a few times. This chain links TRBV7-8 with TRBJ2-6; 7 bases match TRBD1. Germline V gene sequence: CDR1 SGHVS, CDR2 FQNEAQ. With 5 bases clipped from V and 7 bases from J, the junction kept 14 bases outside the gene matches. The CDR3 length is 17 residues. The CDR3 protein is CASSALTGYLGANVLTF. In DNA form, the CDR3 reads TGTGCCAGCAGCGCCCTGACAGGGTACCTCGGAGCCAACGTCCTGACTTTC.

This clonotype was detected ten times or more. The chain is built from TRBV12-3 or TRBV12-4 and TRBJ1-2, with a weak D call TRBD1 (5 bases). CDR3 length equals 14 residues. V shed 5 bases and J shed 2 bases, with 12 bases lying between them. The CDR3 region is CASSLDSGNYGYTF. In nucleotides, the CDR3 is TGTGCCAGCAGTCTCGATTCAGGGAACTATGGCTACACCTTC.

The table lists this clonotype with many counts. The chain carries TRBV5-1 and TRBJ1-1, with D unresolved. Trimming removed 4 bases at V and 3 bases at J, with 13 bases between. The CDR3 is 14 residues long. Germline CDR1 and CDR2: SGHRS and YFSETQ. The CDR3 DNA follows: TGCGCCAGCAGCAAGGCTTACAGTGACACTGAAGCTTTCTTT. It is translated as CASSKAYSDTEAFF.

This clonotype was observed at least ten times. The chain couples TRBV20-1 to TRBJ1-4; TRBD1 agrees at 7 bases. Germline values: CDR1 DFQATT, CDR2 SNEGSKA (reference sequence). Trimming took 3 bases from V and 5 from J; bases not matched to a gene: 6. This CDR3 spans 14 amino acids. The CDR3 DNA reads TGCAGTGCTAGCCGACAGGGTTCGAATGAAAAACTGTTTTTT. Translation gives CSASRQGSNEKLFF.

This clonotype was seen at least ten times. This chain uses TRBV6-5 with TRBJ1-6; D possibly corresponds to TRBD1 (6 bases). The CDR3 contains 17 residues. The V end was cut by 6 bases, the J end by 0 bases, with 15 bases between. The germline gives CDR1 MNHEY, CDR2 SVGAGI. CDR3 sequence reads: CASRLSQGSSYNSPLHF. The CDR3 region has the DNA TGTGCCAGCAGACTATCACAGGGTAGCTCCTATAATTCACCCCTCCACTTT.

The CDR3 sequence: CASSYNRGRRVEAFF. CDR3 nucleotides: TGTGCCAGCAGTTACAATCGGGGGCGCAGAGTAGAAGCTTTCTTT. The gene calls are TRBV6-2 or TRBV6-3 and TRBJ1-1; D may be TRBD1 (6 bases). The ends were cut back, 2 bases at V and 8 bases at J, with 18 bases in the middle. The CDR3 covers 15 residues. Germline CDR1 and CDR2: MNHEY and SVGEGT.